This T cell receptor (beta chain) was profiled in a study of regulatory T cells in long-lasting Graves disease. Study summary: Treatment with antithyroid drugs for over 5 years, together with positive TSH receptor antibodies, meant persistent Graves' disease. Whole-study results and caveats: Repertoires from persistent disease leaned toward TRBV28, TRBJ1-2 and TRBJ2-5. Relative to new patients (around 1,000), persistent patients exhibited greater sharing of public clonotypes (over 2,500).

Time point noted: persistent/refractory GD, antithyroid drugs over 5 years with positive TRAb. The authors made the TCR library using RNA they extracted from PBMCs. Graves' disease was diagnosed by American Thyroid Association guidelines. As for this clonotype: The antigen remains unidentified.

The V end was cut by 7 bases, the J end by 1 base, with 23 bases between. CDR1 is LNHDA, CDR2 SQIVND, per germline (reference sequence). CDR3 length: 18 residues. Arm-PCR of CDR3 regions and iRepertoire HTBI primers were the basis on which TCR beta libraries were built. TCRdb processed the multiplex PCR reads anew with MiXCR; each CDR3 protein has one entry. This sample carries some 300,000 distinct CDR3 sequences, 20% to 25% of them seen once, and the ten largest clones take 56%. This TCR derives from a female donor with Graves disease. V usage is TRBV19 and J usage is TRBJ1-5; tentative D call: TRBD1 (5 bases). Here the sequenced sample was peripheral blood mononuclear cells (PBMCs), taken when the disease was refractory, from a patient treated with antithyroid drugs. For the CDR3, the DNA is TGTGCCAGTAAAAGGCGTGGGGGAATTGTAGAGAGCAATCAGCCCCAGCATTTT. Encoded protein: CASKRRGGIVESNQPQHF.